This TCR beta chain was sequenced during a study of blood T cell repertoires in COVID-19. Study in general: The United States, Italy and Spain were the sources of the acute and convalescent COVID-19 samples.

The Seattle patients, enrolled during active infection, were followed longitudinally. V lost 3 bases and J lost 2, with 9 bases in between. The CDR3 sequence is 14 residues long. Per germline, CDR1 LNHDA and CDR2 SQIVND (reference sequence). Study processing details: Quantification of nucleated cells was approximated via reference gene primer amplification. Clones were read by immunoSEQ multiplex PCR, and TCRdb kept only the in-frame ones, dropping some. V, J and clone size are those of that table, while D and trimming were read from the DNA. The sample lists about 220,000 clones; 65% to 90% were seen once.

Sequencing used peripheral blood. The TCR sequence derives from a woman aged 70-85 years with COVID-19, enrolled during active disease. This chain connects TRBV19 to TRBJ2-3; tentatively, D is TRBD1 (5 bases). CDR3 coding DNA: TGTGCCAGTAGTATCCCAGGGTCCACAGATACGCAGTATTTT. The encoded protein is CASSIPGSTDTQYF.